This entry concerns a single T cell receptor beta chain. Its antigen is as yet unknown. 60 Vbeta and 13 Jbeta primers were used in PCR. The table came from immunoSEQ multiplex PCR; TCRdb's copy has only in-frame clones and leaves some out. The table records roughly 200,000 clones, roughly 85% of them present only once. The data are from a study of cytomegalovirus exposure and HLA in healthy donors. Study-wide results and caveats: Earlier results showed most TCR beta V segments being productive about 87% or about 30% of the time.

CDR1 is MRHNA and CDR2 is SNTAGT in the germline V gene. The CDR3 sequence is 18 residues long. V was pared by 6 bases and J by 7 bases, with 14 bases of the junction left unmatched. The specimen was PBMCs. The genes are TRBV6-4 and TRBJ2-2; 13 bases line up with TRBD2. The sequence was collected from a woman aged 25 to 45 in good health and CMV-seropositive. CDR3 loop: CASSGASTSGRNVGELFF. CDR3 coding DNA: TGTGCCAGCAGCGGCGCGTCGACTAGCGGGAGGAATGTCGGGGAGCTGTTTTTT.